This T cell receptor beta chain was sequenced for a study of regulatory T cells in long-lasting Graves disease. This clonotype was picked up many times. The junction differs from germline at one of its ends, possibly a read error. The CDR3 totals 15 residues. Per germline, CDR1 MDHEN and CDR2 SYDVKM. Arm-PCR of CDR3 regions and iRepertoire HTBI primers were used to build TCR beta libraries. MiXCR, run by TCRdb on the multiplex PCR reads, gives a single entry per CDR3 protein. Of about 350,000 distinct CDR3 sequences in the sample, about a sixth are singletons; the top ten hold roughly 29%. Time point defined: newly diagnosed GD, antithyroid drugs for less than 3 months. After RNA was extracted from PBMCs, the TCR library was made from it. In addition, the sample was reused for a study of T cells in Graves' hyperthyroidism and ophthalmopathy. Per that paper: Stable hyperthyroidism was separated from ophthalmopathy by a model based on 13 V-J features.

The rearrangement uses TRBV28 and TRBJ2-4; 8 bases fit TRBD1. The source of this sequence is a man in his forties or fifties with Graves disease. Sample: peripheral blood mononuclear cells (PBMCs), taken at new diagnosis, from a patient treated with antithyroid drugs. CDR3 loop: CASSLGQGAQNIQYF. CDR3 coding DNA: TGTGCCAGCAGTTTAGGACAGGGAGCCCAAAACATTCAGTACTTC.